These T cell receptor beta chains were read from a single sample in a study of control samples from healthy donors and cancer patients. Sequencing was performed with immunoSEQ multiplex PCR; in TCRdb, only in-frame clones are kept and a portion is missing. The sample gives around 93,000 clones, about nine tenths of which show up once; less than 3.5% is in the top ten. Input material: blood. Every receptor here comes from a human donor in good health. The donor label of this sample is uncertain. CDR3s include the opening cysteine and the closing phenylalanine or tryptophan. D genes are given only for firm matches. The listing skips clone size in some rows; elsewhere it reads once, few, many or a size class.

v_call	j_call	d_call	clone_size	cdr3_aa	cdr3_nt
TRBV27	TRBJ1-3	.	few	CASSPTAGSGNTIYF	TGTGCCAGCAGCCCAACCGCGGGGTCTGGAAACACCATATATTTT
TRBV6-5	TRBJ1-3	.	.	CASSYSARGVGNTIYF	TGTGCCAGCAGTTACTCTGCCAGGGGTGTTGGAAACACCATATATTTT
TRBV19	TRBJ1-3	TRBD1	.	CASSEPGQGAGNTIYF	TGTGCCAGTAGTGAGCCGGGACAGGGGGCTGGAAACACCATATATTTT
TRBV6-5	TRBJ1-6	.	.	CASSLTYNSPLHF	TGTGCCAGCAGTTTAACCTATAATTCACCCCTCCACTTT
TRBV30	TRBJ1-2	.	.	CACRPSQSYTF	TGTGCCTGTAGGCCCAGTCAAAGCTACACCTTC
TRBV6-6	TRBJ1-1	.	.	CASSGGGVTEAFF	TGTGCCAGCAGTGGGGGGGGCGTCACTGAAGCTTTCTTT
TRBV6-1	TRBJ1-1	.	.	CASSGVLAGGNTEAFF	TGTGCCAGCAGTGGGGTTCTGGCGGGAGGGAACACTGAAGCTTTCTTT
TRBV15	TRBJ2-5	.	.	CATSRDGRRGAGETQYF	TGTGCCACCAGCAGAGATGGGCGGAGGGGGGCTGGGGAGACCCAGTACTTC
TRBV12-3/TRBV12-4	TRBJ1-5	.	.	CASSLGQTQHF	TGTGCCAGCAGTTTAGGGCAGACCCAGCATTTT
TRBV4-3	TRBJ1-4	.	once	CASSQELATNEKLFF	TGCGCCAGCAGCCAAGAACTCGCAACTAATGAAAAACTGTTTTTT
TRBV6-1	TRBJ1-1	.	.	CASSDTGNTEAFF	TGTGCCAGCAGTGATACAGGCAACACTGAAGCTTTCTTT
TRBV14	TRBJ2-1	TRBD2	.	CASSLRDGTRDEQFF	TGTGCCAGCAGCCTCCGGGACGGGACTAGGGATGAGCAGTTCTTC
TRBV6-6	TRBJ1-4	.	once	CASTMGLNREKLFF	TGTGCCAGCACCATGGGCCTTAATCGGGAAAAACTGTTTTTT
TRBV6-5	TRBJ2-2	.	.	CASSPTFTGELFF	TGTGCCAGCAGTCCCACCTTCACCGGGGAGCTGTTTTTT
TRBV27	TRBJ1-5	.	.	CASSPDRYQPQHF	TGTGCCAGCAGCCCGGACCGTTATCAGCCCCAGCATTTT
TRBV5-1	TRBJ2-3	.	.	CARSWGDPGGGGDTQYF	TGCGCCCGCAGCTGGGGTGATCCCGGGGGCGGGGGAGATACGCAGTATTTT
TRBV11-2	TRBJ2-2	TRBD2	.	CASSSHPLLAGEGGELFF	TGTGCCAGCAGCTCCCACCCCCTACTAGCGGGGGAGGGCGGGGAGCTGTTTTTT
TRBV4-3	TRBJ1-1	.	.	CASSQEALGRSEAFF	TGCGCCAGCAGCCAAGAGGCCTTGGGGCGGTCCGAAGCTTTCTTT
TRBV2	TRBJ1-3	TRBD1	.	CASSQNRGQFRNTIYF	TGTGCCAGCAGTCAAAACAGGGGGCAATTTCGAAACACCATATATTTT
TRBV28	TRBJ1-3	.	.	CASSPPGGANTIYF	TGTGCCAGCAGCCCCCCCGGGGGGGCAAACACCATATATTTT
TRBV28	TRBJ1-4	.	.	CASSFRGGTNEKLFF	TGTGCCAGCAGTTTCAGAGGGGGAACTAATGAAAAACTGTTTTTT
TRBV5-6	TRBJ1-2	.	.	CASSVLTVFYGYTF	TGTGCCAGCAGCGTATTGACAGTTTTCTATGGCTACACCTTC
TRBV6-5	TRBJ1-3	TRBD1	.	CASSYRGQSSGNTIYF	TGTGCCAGCAGTTACCGGGGACAGAGCTCTGGAAACACCATATATTTT
TRBV20-1	TRBJ2-2	.	once	CSASSYWNTGELFF	TGCAGTGCTAGTTCCTACTGGAACACCGGGGAGCTGTTTTTT
TRBV20-1	TRBJ2-5	.	.	CSVRRVETQYF	TGCAGTGTACGTAGGGTAGAGACCCAGTACTTC
TRBV9	TRBJ1-1	.	.	CASSVDRSTEAFF	TGTGCCAGCAGCGTAGATAGGTCCACTGAAGCTTTCTTT
TRBV2	TRBJ2-5	.	.	CASSLAGAFETQYF	TGTGCCAGCAGTTTGGCAGGGGCTTTCGAGACCCAGTACTTC
TRBV2	TRBJ1-3	.	.	CASSVSPPFSGNTIYF	TGTGCCAGCAGTGTCTCCCCGCCCTTCTCTGGAAACACCATATATTTT
TRBV7-8	TRBJ1-1	.	.	CASSLGPRSEAFF	TGTGCCAGCAGCTTAGGACCCCGATCTGAAGCTTTCTTT
TRBV4-1	TRBJ2-3	.	.	CASSQGGGLSHTQYF	TGCGCCAGCAGCCAGGGCGGGGGCCTATCTCATACGCAGTATTTT
TRBV4-3	TRBJ1-2	.	once	CASSQELQGLEYGYTF	TGCGCCAGCAGCCAAGAACTACAGGGTTTAGAATATGGCTACACCTTC
TRBV7-9	TRBJ2-3	.	.	CASERGDTQYF	TGTGCCAGCGAGCGTGGAGATACGCAGTATTTT
TRBV20-1	TRBJ2-5	.	once	CSAYTVGTQYF	TGCAGTGCTTACACCGTTGGGACCCAGTACTTC
TRBV28	TRBJ1-1	.	once	CASSSPTTEAFF	TGTGCCAGCAGTTCGCCGACGACTGAAGCTTTCTTT
TRBV7-9	TRBJ1-1	.	once	CASSPVSVNTEAFF	TGTGCCAGCAGCCCTGTCTCGGTAAACACTGAAGCTTTCTTT
TRBV10-3	TRBJ1-1	TRBD1	.	CATGQGVNTEAFF	TGTGCCACCGGACAGGGGGTGAACACTGAAGCTTTCTTT
TRBV5-1	TRBJ1-3	.	.	CASSLSGLGNTIYF	TGCGCCAGCAGTCTCAGCGGGCTTGGAAACACCATATATTTT
TRBV19	TRBJ2-3	TRBD2	.	CASSPGLAESTDTQYF	TGTGCCAGTAGTCCTGGACTAGCGGAAAGCACAGATACGCAGTATTTT
TRBV25-1	TRBJ1-2	.	.	CASSETSGYTF	TGTGCCAGCAGTGAAACTTCCGGCTACACCTTC
TRBV7-2	TRBJ1-5	.	.	CASSATGYGAYQPQHF	TGTGCCAGCAGCGCTACGGGCTACGGAGCGTATCAGCCCCAGCATTTT
TRBV5-6	TRBJ2-7	.	.	CASSLHTGTERHSYEQYF	TGTGCCAGCAGCCTGCATACTGGTACAGAGAGGCACTCCTACGAGCAGTACTTC
TRBV2	TRBJ1-1	TRBD1	.	CASSRTGRSTEAFF	TGTGCCAGCAGCCGGACAGGGCGATCCACTGAAGCTTTCTTT
TRBV6-2/TRBV6-3	TRBJ2-5	.	.	CASSYGFRETQYF	TGTGCCAGCAGTTATGGGTTTAGGGAGACCCAGTACTTC